These 16 T cell receptor beta chains were all obtained from the same sample, sequenced in a study of T cell responses to AZD1222 COVID-19 vaccine. TCRdb's table, derived via immunoSEQ multiplex PCR, lists solely in-frame clones and lacks some. The table has approximately 110,000 clones, roughly 84% seen once. The sample was peripheral blood, taken on day 0 of AZD1222 vaccination. Receptors were obtained from an adult in good health.

The genes are TRBV5-1 and TRBJ1-3, with TRBD1 identical over 7 bases. The germline V gene encodes CDR1 SGHRS and CDR2 YFSETQ. The CDR3 totals 16 residues. The V and J ends lost 0 bases and 4 bases, in that order; junction bases with no gene match: 7. DNA for the CDR3: TGCGCCAGCAGCTTGGTGGAGGGGGCGATCGGAAACACCATATATTTT. Translation: CASSLVEGAIGNTIYF.

The CDR3 region is CASSPYDLGNSPLHF. The CDR3 coding sequence is TGTGCCAGTAGCCCATACGATCTGGGTAATTCACCCCTCCACTTT. V usage is TRBV19 and J usage is TRBJ1-6; D not certain. CDR1 and CDR2 (germline): LNHDA, SQIVND (reference sequence). Trimming cost V 6 bases and J 6 bases, with 15 bases left between them. The CDR3 is 15 amino acids.

The V call is TRBV4-2, the J call TRBJ1-5; D possibly corresponds to TRBD1 (6 bases). The germline CDR1 and CDR2 sequences are LGHNA and YNFKEQ. CDR3 length equals 16 residues. Trimming left V 0 bases short and J 1 base short, with 10 bases between. The CDR3 protein is CASSQDPDRSNQPQHF. The CDR3 bases are TGTGCCAGCAGCCAAGATCCAGACAGGAGCAATCAGCCCCAGCATTTT.

The rearrangement joins TRBV7-2 to TRBJ1-2; TRBD1 matches at 10 bases. The CDR3 has 17 residues. Looked up from germline, CDR1 is SGHTA and CDR2 is FQGNSA. Trimming cost V 5 bases and J 0 bases; bases outside gene matches: 9. The CDR3 DNA sequence: TGTGCCAGCAGCCCCCTCCGGGACAGGGGAGCTAACTATGGCTACACCTTC. The encoded protein is CASSPLRDRGANYGYTF.

The chain links TRBV4-1 to TRBJ1-1; D remains unclear. The CDR3 has 12 amino acids. Trimming shortened V by 1 base and J by 11 bases, and 11 bases separated the two germline ends. The germline V gene has CDR1 MGHRA and CDR2 YSYEKL. The CDR3 DNA sequence: TGCGCCAGCAGCCAAGGAGCAGGAGGGGCTTTCTTT. Amino acids: CASSQGAGGAFF.

This clone has only one observation. The chain combines TRBV20-1 with TRBJ2-7; D is undetermined. Trimming took 3 bases from V and 3 from J, leaving 24 bases between them. Germline loops: CDR1 DFQATT, CDR2 SNEGSKA (reference sequence). The CDR3 is made up of 17 amino acids. The CDR3 region is CSASPPNVAGNRYEQYF. Written as DNA, the CDR3 is TGCAGTGCTAGTCCGCCTAACGTGGCAGGTAACCGCTACGAGCAGTACTTC.

V gene TRBV12-3 or TRBV12-4 combines with J gene TRBJ1-5; no definite D call. Trimming removed 2 bases at V and 5 bases at J, with 7 bases between. The CDR3 has 13 amino acids. The CDR3 loop is CASSLFRDQPQHF. CDR3 nucleotide sequence: TGTGCCAGCAGTTTATTTAGGGATCAGCCCCAGCATTTT.

The gene calls are TRBV27 and TRBJ1-2; 10 nucleotides line up with TRBD1. Losses at the gene ends were 10 bases for V and 5 bases for J; bases not matched to a gene: 4. The CDR3 covers 12 residues. CDR1 is MNHEY and CDR2 is SMNVEV in the germline V gene (reference sequence). The CDR3 here is CATGQGHYGYTF. The CDR3 DNA reads TGTGCCACGGGACAGGGGCATTATGGCTACACCTTC.

This clone showed up just once. The chain links TRBV4-1 to TRBJ2-3; 9 bases are shared with TRBD2. The germline V gene encodes CDR1 MGHRA and CDR2 YSYEKL. V lost 1 base, J lost 5 bases, and 10 bases stayed unmatched. The CDR3 sequence is 17 residues long. The CDR3 loop is CASSQALSGGQEDTQYF. The CDR3 DNA is TGCGCCAGCAGCCAAGCCCTCAGCGGGGGGCAGGAAGATACGCAGTATTTT.

The CDR3 DNA reads as TGTGCCAGCAGCTGGGGACAGGGGCCTAATGGCTACACCTTC. This translates into CASSWGQGPNGYTF. The chain combines TRBV5-6 with TRBJ1-2; TRBD1 matches at 10 bases. CDR1 SGHDT and CDR2 YYEEEE come from the germline V gene. V gave up 3 bases and J gave up 6 bases; unmatched junction bases: 5. The CDR3 covers 14 residues.

This sequence joins TRBV7-2 and TRBJ1-1, with D perhaps matching TRBD1 (6 bases). Germline V gives CDR1 SGHTA, CDR2 FQGNSA. Trimming left V 1 base short and J 0 bases short, with 12 bases between. This CDR3 contains 16 residues. The CDR3 nucleotides are TGTGCCAGCAGCTTAGGGTTTCGGACAGTGAACACTGAAGCTTTCTTT. It specifies CASSLGFRTVNTEAFF.

The V call is TRBV6-5, the J call TRBJ2-7, with D tentatively TRBD1 or TRBD2 (5 bases each). Germline V CDR1 and CDR2: MNHEY, SVGAGI. Trimming took off 2 bases at V and 5 bases at J, with 13 bases between the two ends. This CDR3 region has 14 residues. The CDR3 DNA is TGTGCCAGCAGTTACACCCGGGACGTCCACGAGCAGTACTTC. Translating gives CASSYTRDVHEQYF.

J is TRBJ2-1 and V is TRBV7-2; D gene uncertain. The germline V and J ends were trimmed by 5 bases and 8 bases, with 7 bases remaining between them. CDR3 length equals 11 residues. Germline V gene sequence: CDR1 SGHTA, CDR2 FQGNSA. CDR3 sequence reads: CASSRAYEQFF. DNA of the CDR3: TGTGCCAGCAGCCGAGCCTATGAGCAGTTCTTC.

The chain carries TRBV19 and TRBJ1-6; weak D call: TRBD1 (6 bases). The V gene's germline CDR1 is LNHDA and CDR2 SQIVND (reference sequence). V was trimmed by 4 bases and J by 9 bases, leaving 16 bases between them. The CDR3 is made up of 15 amino acids. Written as DNA, the CDR3 is TGTGCCAGTAGTACGGGCGACAGGCTTTTTTCACCCCTCCACTTT. Protein sequence: CASSTGDRLFSPLHF.

The genes are TRBV19 and TRBJ1-5, with no clear D. The CDR3 is 13 residues long. V lost 7 bases to trimming and J lost 7 bases, with 14 bases between them. Germline V gives CDR1 LNHDA, CDR2 SQIVND (reference sequence). CDR3 residues: CASKREGLQPQHF. Written as DNA, the CDR3 is TGTGCCAGTAAGAGGGAGGGATTGCAGCCCCAGCATTTT.

CDR3: CATSREAGSGDFEQYF. Here the CDR3 DNA reads TGTGCCACCAGCAGAGAGGCCGGGTCGGGGGATTTCGAGCAGTACTTC. V is TRBV15 and J is TRBJ2-7, with D perhaps TRBD2 (6 bases). Germline-derived CDR1 and CDR2 are LNHNV and YYDKDF (reference sequence). This CDR3 comprises 16 residues. Trimming left V 0 bases short and J 6 bases short, with 18 bases between.